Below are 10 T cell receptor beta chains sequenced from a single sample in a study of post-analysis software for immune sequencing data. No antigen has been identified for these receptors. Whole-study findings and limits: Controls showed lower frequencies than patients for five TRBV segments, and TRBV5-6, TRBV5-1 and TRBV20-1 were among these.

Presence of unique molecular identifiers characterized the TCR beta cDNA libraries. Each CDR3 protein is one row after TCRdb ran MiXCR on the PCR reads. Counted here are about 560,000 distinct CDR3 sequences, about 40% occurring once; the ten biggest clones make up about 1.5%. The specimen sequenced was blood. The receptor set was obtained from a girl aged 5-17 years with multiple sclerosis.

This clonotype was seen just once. In nucleotides, the CDR3 is TGTGCCAGCAGTCCTCAGGGGGAAGCTTTCTTT. It codes for CASSPQGEAFF. The genes are TRBV12-3 or TRBV12-4 and TRBJ1-1; TRBD1 is a possible D gene (6 bases). The V end was cut by 5 bases, the J end by 8 bases, with 9 bases between. The CDR3 contains 11 residues.

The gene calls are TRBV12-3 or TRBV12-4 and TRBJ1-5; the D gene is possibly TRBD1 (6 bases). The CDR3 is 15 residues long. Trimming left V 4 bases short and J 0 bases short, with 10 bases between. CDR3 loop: CASSWGGHSNQPQHF. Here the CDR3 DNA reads TGTGCCAGCAGTTGGGGGGGCCATAGCAATCAGCCCCAGCATTTT.

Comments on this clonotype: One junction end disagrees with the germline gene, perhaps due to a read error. CDR3 protein: CAGSPPGLAGVADTQYF. The CDR3 DNA reads as TGTGCCGGCAGCCCTCCGGGACTAGCGGGAGTAGCAGATACGCAGTATTTT. The genes are TRBV5-5 and TRBJ2-3; 14 bases map to TRBD2. Germline values: CDR1 SGHKS, CDR2 YYEKEE (reference sequence). This CDR3 spans 17 amino acids. The full variable domain, rest sourced from reference TRBV5-5 and TRBJ2-3, is DAGVTQSPTHLIKTRGQQVTLRCSPISGHKSVSWYQQVLGQGPQFIFQYYEKEERGRGNFPDRFSARQFPNYSSELNVNALLLGDSALYLCAGSPPGLAGVADTQYFGPGTRLTVL.

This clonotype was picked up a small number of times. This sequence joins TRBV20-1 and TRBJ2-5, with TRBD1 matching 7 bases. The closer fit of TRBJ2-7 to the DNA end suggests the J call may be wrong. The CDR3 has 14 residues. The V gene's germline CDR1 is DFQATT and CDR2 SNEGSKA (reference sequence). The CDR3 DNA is TGCAGTGCTAGCCGGTTGGGACAGTTATACGAGCAGTACTTC. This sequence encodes CSASRLGQLYEQYF.

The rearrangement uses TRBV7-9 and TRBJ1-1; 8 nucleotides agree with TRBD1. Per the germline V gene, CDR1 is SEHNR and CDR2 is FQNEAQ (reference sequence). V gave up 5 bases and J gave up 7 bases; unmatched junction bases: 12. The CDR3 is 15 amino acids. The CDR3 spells CASSDFRDRSFEAFF. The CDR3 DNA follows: TGTGCCAGCAGCGACTTCCGGGACAGGAGTTTTGAAGCTTTCTTT.

The CDR3 nucleotides read TGTGCCAGCAGCCAAGCCTCGAACCTAGCGGGAGGGTTGTGGTTCTTC. Encoded protein: CASSQASNLAGGLWFF. The chain employs TRBV3-1 and TRBJ2-1; 12 positions agree with TRBD2. The CDR3 runs to 16 residues. V shed 1 base, J shed 15 bases, and the junction held 13 bases outside the gene matches. Germline-derived CDR1 and CDR2 are LGHDT and YNNKEL (reference sequence).

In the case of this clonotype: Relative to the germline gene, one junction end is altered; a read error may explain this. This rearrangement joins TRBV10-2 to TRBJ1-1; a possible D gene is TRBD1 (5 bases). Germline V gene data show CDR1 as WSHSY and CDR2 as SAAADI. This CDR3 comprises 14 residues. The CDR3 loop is CASTLSETALQALF. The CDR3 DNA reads TGCGCCAGCACCCTATCGGAGACAGCTCTCCAAGCTTTGTTT.

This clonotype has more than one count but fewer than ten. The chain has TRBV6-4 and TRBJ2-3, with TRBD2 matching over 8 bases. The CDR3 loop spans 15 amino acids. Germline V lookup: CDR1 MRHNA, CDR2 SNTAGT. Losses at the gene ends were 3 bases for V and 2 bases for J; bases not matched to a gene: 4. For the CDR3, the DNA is TGTGCCAGCAGTGAGGCGGGGGGAGCCACAGATACGCAGTATTTT. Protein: CASSEAGGATDTQYF.

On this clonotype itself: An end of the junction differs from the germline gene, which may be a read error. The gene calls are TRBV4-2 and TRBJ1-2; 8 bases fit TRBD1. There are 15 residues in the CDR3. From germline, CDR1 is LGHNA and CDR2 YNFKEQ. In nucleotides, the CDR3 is TGTGCCAGCGGCCAAGATCTTTCGGACAGGGCTGGCTACACCTTC. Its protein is CASGQDLSDRAGYTF.

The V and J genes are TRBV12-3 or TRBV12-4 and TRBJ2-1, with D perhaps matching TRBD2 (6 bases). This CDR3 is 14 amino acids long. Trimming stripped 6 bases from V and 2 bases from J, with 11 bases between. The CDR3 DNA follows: TGTGCCAGCAGATTGGGCGGGGCCTACAATGAGCAGTTCTTC. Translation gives CASRLGGAYNEQFF.